The entry that follows covers one T cell receptor (beta chain) sequence. CD4+ cells were split into CD45RA+ naive and CD45RA-negative memory subsets. CDR1 and CDR2 (germline): SGHRS, YFSETQ. V was pared by 4 bases and J by 0 bases, with 15 bases between. The CDR3 totals 16 residues. The data derive from a study of shared clonotypes between healthy human individuals. About the study: Per donor, CD8 memory used one plate, CD8 naive used two, CD4 memory used three and CD4 naive used three.

Using roughly 200 ng DNA, 32,000 or so T cell genomes, the sorted-subset replicate PCRs were run. Under the authors' procedure: Quality scores were absent from the junction-only immunoSEQ sequences, so filtering differed. Profiling relied on immunoSEQ multiplex PCR, and the TCRdb table lists in-frame clones only, not all of them. From that table come the V and J calls and clone size; the DNA was used to work out D and trimming. The data contain under 1,900,000 clones, 97% to 99% of them singletons. This chain connects TRBV5-1 to TRBJ2-3; D possibly corresponds to TRBD2 (6 bases). What was sequenced was naive CD4+ T cells sorted from blood. Regarding subset: CD45RA+ positively selected. The TCR comes from a man younger than 40 in good health. The DNA of the CDR3 is TGCGCCAGCAGCCCTATCTTCCGGGAGAGCACAGATACGCAGTATTTT. As protein: CASSPIFRESTDTQYF.